Given below is one T cell receptor (beta chain) in context. Its antigen is not known. TCRdb re-derived calls from the RT-PCR reads in MiXCR, one entry per CDR3 protein. This table holds about 160,000 distinct CDR3 sequences, approximately 11% found once. This record comes from a study of response to subunit inactivated influenza vaccine. Study-level points and caveats: Authors suggested that a seasonal influenza vaccination recruits few new T cells each time.

Trimming stripped 3 bases from V and 0 bases from J, with 13 bases between. The CDR3 has 16 amino acids. Germline V gene lookup returns CDR1 MNHEY and CDR2 SVGAGI. The sample consisted of non-naive T cells sorted from PBMCs, taken 40 to 50 days after vaccination. This chain joins TRBV6-5 and TRBJ2-3; D is unresolved. The TCR originated in a man aged 45-65 years who received an inactivated influenza vaccine. The chain's CDR3 is CASSYQLATSTDTQYF. In DNA form, the CDR3 reads TGTGCCAGCAGTTATCAACTGGCGACTAGCACAGATACGCAGTATTTT.